This record looks at one T cell receptor beta chain sequence and its context. The data are from a study of blood T cell repertoires in COVID-19. Self-reported history from a screening survey and questionnaire set each donor's cohort. Germline CDR1 MNHEY, CDR2 SMNVEV (reference sequence). CDR3 length: 16 residues. The ends lost 1 base at V and 5 bases at J; junction bases unmatched: 7. Authors' processing steps: Scientists estimated how many nucleated cells there were by amplifying reference gene primers. Data came from immunoSEQ multiplex PCR; TCRdb stores just in-frame clones and leaves some out. That table gives V, J and clone size, and the DNA gave D and trimming. The sample lists about 330,000 clones, just over 85% occurring once.

This sequence originates from a woman in her late teens or twenties who had recovered from COVID-19. The sequencing sample was made of PBMCs or T cells enriched from blood (not recorded which). The V and J genes are TRBV27 and TRBJ2-1; 8 bases line up with TRBD1. DNA for the CDR3: TGTGCCAGCAGTTTATTCCGGCAGGGGGCCCACAATGAGCAGTTCTTC. Its protein is CASSLFRQGAHNEQFF.